This is a list of T cell receptor beta chains from one sample in a study of lymphopenia after photon versus proton radiotherapy. The method was immunoSEQ multiplex PCR; TCRdb's version includes in-frame clones alone and lacks a portion of them. This sample has about 22,000 clones; about nine tenths occur once, and the top ten carry over 9%. Sequencing used peripheral blood, obtained from a patient treated with proton-based radiotherapy. Receptors were obtained from a woman between 65 and 79 years old with pancreatic cancer. Some clones in this sample may be carry-over from other donors' samples. Both conserved end residues are part of each CDR3. The D gene is left open where the match is weak. Clone size is given for some rows only: seen once, a few or many times, or a class if the clone is expanded.

v_gene,d_gene,j_gene,abundance,CDR3aa,CDR3nt
TRBV14,NA,TRBJ2-3,NA,CASSQGARSDTQYF,TGTGCCAGCAGCCAAGGGGCGCGGTCAGATACGCAGTATTTT
TRBV29-1,NA,TRBJ2-5,NA,CSVGSSGETQYF,TGCAGCGTTGGAAGTAGCGGCGAGACCCAGTACTTC
TRBV11-2,NA,TRBJ1-4,NA,CASSLLQGANEKLFF,TGTGCCAGCAGCTTACTCCAGGGTGCTAATGAAAAACTGTTTTTT
TRBV19,NA,TRBJ2-3,NA,CASRRGGGLADTQYF,TGTGCCAGTAGGAGAGGTGGTGGGTTGGCAGATACGCAGTATTTT
TRBV5-4,TRBD2,TRBJ2-7,NA,CASSDRDLAGVRTYEQYF,TGTGCCAGCAGTGACAGGGACCTAGCGGGAGTGAGAACTTACGAGCAGTACTTC
TRBV10-2,TRBD1,TRBJ2-1,NA,CASSQGAEQFF,TGCGCCAGCAGCCAGGGGGCCGAGCAGTTCTTC
TRBV7-9,TRBD1,TRBJ1-2,NA,CASSPTPPGRGLNYGYTF,TGTGCCAGCAGCCCTACCCCCCCAGGCAGGGGGCTTAACTATGGCTACACCTTC
TRBV4-2,NA,TRBJ2-5,NA,CASSQDPGVSETQYF,TGTGCCAGCAGCCAAGATCCAGGGGTTTCAGAGACCCAGTACTTC
TRBV7-2,NA,TRBJ2-7,NA,CASSLSPMLSYEQYF,TGTGCCAGCAGCCTTAGCCCGATGCTCTCCTACGAGCAGTACTTC
TRBV19,NA,TRBJ1-2,NA,CASSMMGGYTF,TGTGCCAGTAGTATGATGGGAGGCTACACCTTC
TRBV19,NA,TRBJ1-2,few,CASRGSYGYTF,TGTGCCAGTCGGGGGAGTTATGGCTACACCTTC
TRBV30,TRBD1,TRBJ2-7,NA,CACSGTGGYEQYF,TGTGCCTGCTCCGGGACAGGGGGGTACGAGCAGTACTTC
TRBV7-8,NA,TRBJ1-5,NA,CASSSNPNQPQHF,TGTGCCAGCAGTTCTAATCCGAATCAGCCCCAGCATTTT
TRBV7-2,NA,TRBJ2-7,NA,CASSFPLVSYEQYF,TGTGCCAGCAGCTTCCCCTTAGTTTCCTACGAGCAGTACTTC
TRBV5-8,NA,TRBJ1-4,once,CASSWDRSSPDEKLFF,TGTGCCAGCAGCTGGGATAGATCGTCCCCGGATGAAAAACTGTTTTTT
TRBV5-4,TRBD1,TRBJ2-3,few,CASSSDRGGDTQYF,TGTGCCAGCAGCTCAGACAGGGGGGGAGATACGCAGTATTTT
TRBV19,NA,TRBJ2-3,NA,CASSRASTDTQYF,TGTGCCAGTAGTAGGGCTAGCACAGATACGCAGTATTTT
TRBV6-1,NA,TRBJ1-5,NA,CASSNRDQPQHF,TGTGCCAGCAGTAACAGGGATCAGCCCCAGCATTTT
TRBV15,NA,TRBJ2-7,NA,CATSRESGGSYEQYF,TGTGCCACCAGCAGAGAGTCCGGGGGATCCTACGAGCAGTACTTC
TRBV10-2,TRBD1,TRBJ2-5,NA,CATRGQAQETQYF,TGCGCCACCCGTGGACAGGCCCAAGAGACCCAGTACTTC
TRBV6-4,NA,TRBJ1-4,NA,CASSEGQSENEKLFF,TGTGCCAGCAGTGAAGGACAGAGCGAGAATGAAAAACTGTTTTTT
TRBV7-9,NA,TRBJ1-1,NA,CASSLEGNTEAFF,TGTGCCAGCAGCTTAGAAGGGAACACTGAAGCTTTCTTT
TRBV2,NA,TRBJ2-3,NA,CASSVNRQVYGTDTQYF,TGTGCCAGCAGTGTTAACAGACAGGTGTACGGCACAGATACGCAGTATTTT
TRBV27,NA,TRBJ2-5,NA,CASSRGTGETQYF,TGTGCCAGCAGCCGCGGGACCGGGGAGACCCAGTACTTC
TRBV6-6,NA,TRBJ1-5,NA,CASRFPDSNQPQHF,TGTGCCAGCAGGTTCCCAGATAGCAATCAGCCCCAGCATTTT
TRBV11-3,TRBD2,TRBJ2-1,NA,CASSFGVAGTSNEQFF,TGTGCCAGCAGCTTTGGTGTAGCGGGAACAAGCAATGAGCAGTTCTTC
TRBV28,TRBD2,TRBJ2-1,NA,CASSSSSGIYNEQFF,TGTGCCAGCAGTTCCTCTAGCGGGATCTACAATGAGCAGTTCTTC